The entry below gives a single TCR beta chain sequence along with its context. Germline CDR1 is KGHSH and CDR2 is LQKENI. This CDR3 has 14 residues. V dropped 3 bases and J dropped 8; count of bases not matched to a gene: 4. This record belongs to a study of blood T cell repertoires in COVID-19. Per the authors' pipeline: From reference gene primer amplification, estimates of nucleated cell counts were derived. Assay used: immunoSEQ multiplex PCR; TCRdb lists only in-frame clones, some missing. D and trimming come from the DNA, and the V and J calls and clone size come from that table. The data show about 200,000 clones, about three quarters seen once.

Source material: peripheral blood. This clonotype was obtained from a woman in her seventies with acute or convalescent COVID-19. The chain joins TRBV18 to TRBJ1-2; the match to TRBD1 covers 12 bases. The CDR3 coding sequence is TGTGCCAGCTCACCGGGGACAGGGGGCCCGGGCTACACCTTC. Protein: CASSPGTGGPGYTF.